Shown below are 8 T cell receptor beta chains from a single sample sequenced in a study of CD8+ T cells in alopecia areata. Treatment described: oral pan-JAK inhibitor, 5-10 mg twice daily. cDNA prepared by RNA extraction and subsequent reverse transcription served as the template for sequencing. Generated by immunoSEQ multiplex PCR, the TCRdb table keeps only in-frame clones and is missing some. The data show about 190,000 clones, roughly 60% seen once. The material sequenced was CD4+ T cells sorted from blood, taken at week 24, from a patient treated with tofacitinib. These TCRs come from a human donor with alopecia areata.

V and J are TRBV7-2 and TRBJ1-2; a possible D gene is TRBD1 (6 bases). The germline V gene has CDR1 SGHTA and CDR2 FQGNSA. Trimming left V 1 base short and J 4 bases short, with 13 bases between. This CDR3 has 15 residues. This CDR3 reads CASSLDRDQLYGYTF. As DNA, the CDR3 is TGTGCCAGCAGCTTAGACAGGGACCAACTCTATGGCTACACCTTC.

This rearrangement joins TRBV27 to TRBJ2-5, with no clear D. V lost 4 bases to trimming and J lost 1 base, with 16 bases between them. CDR1 MNHEY and CDR2 SMNVEV come from the germline V gene (reference sequence). The CDR3 totals 16 residues. CDR3 protein: CASSSQFLGSQETQYF. The CDR3, as DNA: TGTGCCAGCAGTTCGCAGTTCCTTGGTTCCCAAGAGACCCAGTACTTC.

This clone was observed a few times. The chain combines TRBV29-1 with TRBJ1-1; no firm D call. V lost 6 bases and J 3 bases, leaving 11 bases between the germline ends. This CDR3 is built from 12 residues. Per the germline V gene, CDR1 is SQVTM and CDR2 is ANQGSEA. The CDR3 DNA is TGCAGCGTCGAATCCCCTCACACTGAAGCTTTCTTT. As protein: CSVESPHTEAFF.

This clone was seen only a few times. The V and J genes are TRBV6-1 and TRBJ2-2; 7 nucleotides match TRBD1. The CDR3 is 15 residues long. The germline V gene has CDR1 MNHNS and CDR2 SASEGT. V shed 6 bases and J 1 base; nucleotides not matched to a gene: 5. The CDR3 sequence is CASSEGARNTGELFF. The CDR3 bases are TGTGCCAGCAGCGAGGGGGCAAGGAACACCGGGGAGCTGTTTTTT.

This sequence joins TRBV6-5 and TRBJ2-7; the D is unclear. The V end lost 6 bases, the J end lost 5 bases, and 14 bases lay between the germline ends. CDR1 and CDR2 from the germline V gene are MNHEY and SVGAGI. CDR3 size: 13 residues. As DNA, the CDR3 is TGTGCCAGCAGGAGCCCTCCGAATCACGAGCAGTACTTC. It translates to CASRSPPNHEQYF.

A single count supports this clone. This chain joins TRBV13 and TRBJ1-5, with TRBD1 identical over 7 bases. Per the germline V gene, CDR1 is PRHDT and CDR2 is FYEKMQ (reference sequence). The CDR3 length is 12 residues. V shed 5 bases, J shed 9 bases, and the junction held 4 bases outside the gene matches. CDR3 sequence: CASSNRGWPQHF. In DNA, the CDR3 is TGTGCCAGCAGCAACAGGGGCTGGCCCCAGCATTTT.

This clone has just a few counts. The CDR3 sequence is CASSEAWLHQPQHF. In nucleotides, the CDR3 is TGTGCCAGCAGTGAAGCGTGGTTACATCAGCCCCAGCATTTT. This chain links TRBV2 with TRBJ1-5; D ambiguous. This CDR3 comprises 14 residues. Trimming cost V 0 bases and J 5 bases, with 8 bases left between them. From germline, CDR1 is SNHLY and CDR2 FYNNEI.

This chain joins TRBV19 and TRBJ1-5; weak D call: TRBD1 (5 bases). Trimming cost V 4 bases and J 6 bases, with 16 bases left between them. CDR1 and CDR2 from the germline V gene are LNHDA and SQIVND (reference sequence). The CDR3 contains 15 residues. The CDR3 loop is CASSTGTGPLQPQHF. CDR3 sequence (DNA): TGTGCCAGTAGTACCGGGACGGGCCCCCTTCAGCCCCAGCATTTT.